The 9 T cell receptor beta chains listed next were all sequenced from one sample in a study of T cells in Graves' hyperthyroidism and ophthalmopathy. Regions amplified from RNA transcripts were the TCR beta CDR3 regions. The HTBI primer set served for first-round RT-PCR of the TCR CDR3. One entry per CDR3 protein, called by TCRdb with MiXCR from the multiplex PCR reads. The table lists approximately 520,000 distinct CDR3 sequences, less than 25% of them singletons. Sequenced sample: blood. These TCRs come from a man between 18 and 35 years old with Graves' hyperthyroidism.

This clonotype was seen ten or more times. The rearrangement joins TRBV28 to TRBJ2-7, with 9 bases that match TRBD1. Germline V gene data show CDR1 as MDHEN and CDR2 as SYDVKM. Trimming took 6 bases from V and 4 from J; bases not matched to a gene: 4. The CDR3 spans 13 residues. The CDR3 is CASRGTGKYEQYF. The DNA of the CDR3 is TGTGCCAGCAGAGGGACAGGGAAATACGAGCAGTACTTC.

This rearrangement joins TRBV2 to TRBJ1-1; D call uncertain. The CDR3 has 17 amino acids. CDR1 is SNHLY and CDR2 is FYNNEI in the germline V gene. V dropped 3 bases and J dropped 5 bases, with 22 bases sitting between them. The CDR3 coding sequence is TGTGCCAGCAGTGATAACAGCCTGAACCTAGAGAAGACTGAAGCTTTCTTT. Protein: CASSDNSLNLEKTEAFF.

This clonotype was observed many times. The chain recombines TRBV10-3 with TRBJ1-2; no definite D call. Germline-derived CDR1 and CDR2 are ENHRY and SYGVKD. The CDR3 runs to 17 residues. The V gene lost 3 bases and the J gene lost 0 bases, with 17 bases spanning the gap. The CDR3 DNA sequence: TGTGCCATCAGTGAAGCTAGGGCGACAAAAGCTAACTATGGCTACACCTTC. Protein sequence: CAISEARATKANYGYTF.

The rearrangement uses TRBV3-1 and TRBJ1-1; 8 nucleotides line up with TRBD1. Germline V gene data show CDR1 as LGHDT and CDR2 as YNNKEL (reference sequence). The CDR3 spans 13 residues. V lost 7 bases, J lost 3 bases, and 4 bases stayed unmatched. The CDR3 region has the DNA TGTGCCAGCACCCAGGGGGCTCACACTGAAGCTTTCTTT. Translation: CASTQGAHTEAFF.

The chain carries TRBV6-1 and TRBJ2-7, with D perhaps TRBD2 (6 bases). Trimming cost V 5 bases and J 5 bases, with 16 bases left between them. The germline CDR1 and CDR2 sequences are MNHNS and SASEGT. The CDR3 is made up of 14 amino acids. CDR3 amino acids: CASSMSGGVDEQYF. The CDR3, as DNA: TGTGCCAGCAGTATGAGCGGAGGGGTGGACGAGCAGTACTTC.

With regard to this clonotype: A much larger clone lies one base from this, so it may be a read error. The chain recombines TRBV6-1 with TRBJ2-2; D is perhaps TRBD1 (6 bases). This CDR3 spans 15 amino acids. Per germline, CDR1 MNHNS and CDR2 SASEGT. As DNA, the CDR3 is TGTGTCAGCAGGGATACAGGGTCGAACACCGGGGAGCTGTTTTTT. Its translation is CVSRDTGSNTGELFF.

The chain combines TRBV30 with TRBJ2-7; 7 nucleotides align to TRBD1. CDR3 size: 14 residues. V gave up 5 bases and J gave up 3 bases; unmatched junction bases: 10. Germline-derived CDR1 and CDR2 are GTSNPN and SVGIG (reference sequence). The CDR3 loop reads CAWSPGTVDYEQYF. In DNA, the CDR3 is TGTGCCTGGTCCCCTGGGACAGTCGACTACGAGCAGTACTTC.

J is TRBJ1-5 and V is TRBV28; D is possibly TRBD1 (5 bases). Germline lookup yields CDR1 MDHEN and CDR2 SYDVKM. V lost 8 bases, J lost 1 base, and 12 bases lay in between. The CDR3 covers 14 residues. Here the CDR3 reads CASCLRDSNQPQHF. Here the CDR3 DNA reads TGTGCCAGCTGTCTCCGGGACAGCAATCAGCCCCAGCATTTT.

This clonotype was picked up many times. The V call is TRBV7-9, the J call TRBJ2-7, with 9 bases aligning to TRBD1. This CDR3 contains 16 residues. The trim removed 5 bases at V and 5 bases at J, leaving 13 bases unmatched. Germline V gives CDR1 SEHNR, CDR2 FQNEAQ (reference sequence). CDR3 amino acids: CASSKEPGTGRDEQYF. In DNA, the CDR3 is TGTGCCAGCAGCAAGGAACCCGGGACAGGGCGCGACGAGCAGTACTTC.